These 28 T cell receptor beta chains originate from one sample sequenced in a study of T cells in Graves' hyperthyroidism and ophthalmopathy. The investigators amplified TCR beta CDR3 regions from RNA transcripts. First-round RT-PCR with HTBI primers amplified the TCR CDR3 region. TCRdb used MiXCR to reprocess the multiplex PCR reads, holding one entry per CDR3 protein. The repertoire holds hundreds of thousands of distinct CDR3 sequences, with roughly a fifth as singletons. The material sequenced was blood. The receptors were sampled from a man over 45 with Graves' ophthalmopathy.

The chain carries TRBV28 and TRBJ1-5, with D perhaps matching TRBD1 (6 bases). Trimming removed 8 bases from V and 4 bases from J, with 30 bases in between. The germline V gene has CDR1 MDHEN and CDR2 SYDVKM. This CDR3 contains 19 residues. CDR3 residues: CASLSPLRTWTVKNQPQHF. The CDR3 nucleotides read TGTGCCAGCTTAAGCCCACTAAGGACCTGGACAGTCAAGAATCAGCCCCAGCATTTT.

This clonotype was picked up many times. The chain recombines TRBV28 with TRBJ2-1, with 7 bases aligning to TRBD2. V dropped 3 bases and J dropped 7; count of bases not matched to a gene: 12. The CDR3 runs to 16 residues. Germline V gene data show CDR1 as MDHEN and CDR2 as SYDVKM. The CDR3 loop is CASSLAGEGQGNEQFF. In DNA, the CDR3 is TGTGCCAGCAGTTTGGCCGGGGAGGGCCAGGGAAATGAGCAGTTCTTC.

This clonotype was recorded a few times. The chain joins TRBV11-1 to TRBJ1-3; no firm D call. V lost 5 bases and J lost 0, with 11 bases in between. This CDR3 is 15 amino acids long. The V gene's germline CDR1 is SGHAT and CDR2 FQDESV (reference sequence). CDR3 residues: CASSRDGNSGNTIYF. In DNA form, the CDR3 reads TGTGCCAGCAGCCGCGACGGCAACTCTGGAAACACCATATATTTT.

In regard to this clonotype: A much larger clone is a single base away; this may be a read error. J is TRBJ2-1 and V is TRBV20-1, with TRBD2 matching over 7 bases. There are 17 residues in the CDR3. Germline values: CDR1 DFQATT, CDR2 SNEGSKA (reference sequence). The CDR3 is CSASSLAARSSYNEQLF. The CDR3 region has the DNA TGCAGTGCTAGTAGTCTAGCGGCAAGGAGCTCCTACAATGAGCAGCTCTTC.

This clonotype was seen a few times. The chain's CDR3 is CASAHQGSGNTIYF. The CDR3 DNA follows: TGTGCTAGTGCCCACCAGGGGTCTGGAAACACCATATATTTT. The chain couples TRBV12-5 to TRBJ1-3; the D gene is possibly TRBD1 (6 bases). V gave up 7 bases and J gave up 1 base, with 11 bases separating them. Germline V gives CDR1 LGHNT, CDR2 FRNRAP. This CDR3 region has 14 residues.

The chain uses TRBV7-2 and TRBJ2-3; a weak D match, TRBD1 (6 bases). V dropped 5 bases and J dropped 14 bases, with 23 bases sitting between them. Per the germline V gene, CDR1 is SGHTA and CDR2 is FQGNSA. The CDR3 loop spans 14 amino acids. This chain's CDR3 is CASSQYRDSDLAYF. The CDR3 bases are TGTGCCAGCAGCCAATACAGGGATTCCGACCTCGCGTATTTT.

This clonotype was observed many times. The V gene is TRBV28, the J gene TRBJ2-3; 7 bases are a match to TRBD2. Germline lookup yields CDR1 MDHEN and CDR2 SYDVKM. This CDR3 has 15 residues. Trimming removed 6 bases from V and 0 bases from J; junction bases left unmatched: 6. CDR3 in DNA: TGTGCCAGCAGACCAGCGGGACCTAGCACAGATACGCAGTATTTT. Protein sequence: CASRPAGPSTDTQYF.

The J gene is TRBJ2-5, the V gene TRBV20-1, with TRBD2 matching 10 bases. Germline CDR1 reads DFQATT; CDR2 reads SNEGSKA (reference sequence). With 3 bases clipped from V and 2 bases from J, the junction kept 21 bases outside the gene matches. The CDR3 is 20 residues long. The CDR3 here is CSASPYRVGASGRVQETQYF. In DNA, the CDR3 is TGCAGTGCTAGCCCTTACAGGGTGGGGGCTAGCGGGAGAGTTCAAGAGACCCAGTACTTC.

This clonotype was recorded a few times. V usage is TRBV28 and J usage is TRBJ1-5, with D unresolved. The germline V gene has CDR1 MDHEN and CDR2 SYDVKM. Trimming left V 7 bases short and J 6 bases short, with 13 bases between. CDR3 length: 13 residues. The CDR3 loop reads CASTIAGSQPQHF. In DNA, the CDR3 is TGTGCCAGCACTATTGCCGGTAGTCAGCCCCAGCATTTT.

Many counts were recorded for this clonotype. The chain joins TRBV20-1 to TRBJ2-1; 12 positions match TRBD2. The CDR3 spans 15 residues. Germline loops: CDR1 DFQATT, CDR2 SNEGSKA (reference sequence). V trimming: 3 bases; J trimming: 4 bases; junction bases outside the gene matches: 4. In DNA form, the CDR3 reads TGCAGTGCTAGGAGGACTAGCGGGACGTACAATGAGCAGTTCTTC. It yields the protein CSARRTSGTYNEQFF.

In its sample, this clonotype was seen many times. The V gene is TRBV6-2 or TRBV6-3, the J gene TRBJ2-3, with D possibly TRBD1 on 6 matching bases. Germline values: CDR1 MNHEY, CDR2 SVGEGT. V was trimmed by 7 bases and J by 2 bases, leaving 19 bases between them. The CDR3 runs to 16 residues. Here the CDR3 DNA reads TGTGCCAGCACCCCTTCTCCGGACAGCCTCACAGATACGCAGTATTTT. It codes for CASTPSPDSLTDTQYF.

In this sample, this clonotype turned up a few times. V is TRBV6-2 or TRBV6-3 and J is TRBJ2-2; 10 nucleotides line up with TRBD1. The CDR3 spans 15 residues. After removal of 8 bases from V and 6 bases from J, the junction contained 9 bases not matched to a gene. Germline V gene sequence: CDR1 MNHEY, CDR2 SVGEGT. CDR3 nucleotides: TGTGCCAGCTGCCATACGGGACAGGGGCCCGGGGAGCTGTTTTTT. Encoded protein: CASCHTGQGPGELFF.

V gene TRBV19 combines with J gene TRBJ1-5; TRBD1 is a possible D gene (6 bases). CDR1 LNHDA and CDR2 SQIVND come from the germline V gene (reference sequence). The V and J ends lost 7 bases and 0 bases respectively, with 13 bases between them. The CDR3 loop spans 15 amino acids. The CDR3 region has the DNA TGTGCCAGTACCGTGACAGGTAATAGCAATCAGCCCCAGCATTTT. Translation: CASTVTGNSNQPQHF.

The chain recombines TRBV29-1 with TRBJ2-2, with D perhaps matching TRBD1 (6 bases). CDR3 length equals 14 residues. Trimming left V 4 bases short and J 0 bases short, with 9 bases between. Germline assignment: CDR1 SQVTM and CDR2 ANQGSEA. CDR3 sequence (DNA): TGCAGCGTTGCGAGGACAGCGAACACCGGGGAGCTGTTTTTT. Translation: CSVARTANTGELFF.

This clonotype showed up just a few times. The chain joins TRBV6-1 to TRBJ2-7, with D possibly being TRBD1 or TRBD2 (5 bases each). CDR3 length: 15 amino acids. V was shortened by 7 bases and J by 6 bases, with 22 bases between the two germline ends. Looked up from germline, CDR1 is MNHNS and CDR2 is SASEGT. CDR3 loop: CASKPGTYSVSEQYF. The CDR3 DNA reads TGTGCCAGCAAACCCGGGACCTACTCCGTATCCGAGCAGTACTTC.

This clonotype appeared many times. The CDR3, as DNA: TGCGCCAGCAGCCCCGGGCCCGCAGATACGCAGTATTTT. Its translation is CASSPGPADTQYF. The chain recombines TRBV5-1 with TRBJ2-3, with D hard to call. The CDR3 runs to 13 residues. CDR1 and CDR2 from the germline V gene are SGHRS and YFSETQ. Trimming took 4 bases from V and 4 from J, leaving 10 bases between them.

This clonotype has only a few counts. V usage is TRBV24-1 and J usage is TRBJ1-5; unclear D gene. Trimming took off 4 bases at V and 10 bases at J, with 19 bases between the two ends. Germline V gives CDR1 KGHDR, CDR2 SFDVKD. The CDR3 has 15 residues. CDR3 loop: CATSEAGGGKKPQHF. The CDR3 DNA reads TGTGCCACCAGTGAGGCCGGCGGAGGTAAAAAACCCCAGCATTTT.

This clonotype has at least ten counts. The CDR3 DNA follows: TGTGCCAGCAGCCCGACCGTCGCCACTGAAGCTTTCTTT. Encoded protein: CASSPTVATEAFF. This chain links TRBV5-6 with TRBJ1-1; D gene ambiguous. Looked up from germline, CDR1 is SGHDT and CDR2 is YYEEEE. The CDR3 is made up of 13 amino acids. V lost 4 bases, J lost 4 bases, and 11 bases lay in between. Supplemented by reference TRBV5-6 and TRBJ1-1, the full variable domain reads DAGVTQSPTHLIKTRGQQVTLRCSPKSGHDTVSWYQQALGQGPQFIFQYYEEEERQRGNFPDRFSGHQFPNYSSELNVNALLLGDSALYLCASSPTVATEAFFGQGTRLTVV.

This clonotype appeared many times. This chain uses TRBV3-1 with TRBJ1-2, with D maybe TRBD1 (5 bases). Germline loops: CDR1 LGHDT, CDR2 YNNKEL (reference sequence). Trimming pared 0 bases from V and 8 bases from J, leaving 16 bases between. The CDR3 loop spans 15 amino acids. CDR3 sequence reads: CASSQDLWGGDGYTF. As DNA, the CDR3 is TGTGCCAGCAGCCAAGATCTCTGGGGGGGGGACGGCTACACCTTC.

This clonotype was counted ten times or more. The chain couples TRBV20-1 to TRBJ1-5, with a tentative D call TRBD1 (6 bases). The length of the CDR3 is 16 residues. The germline V gene has CDR1 DFQATT and CDR2 SNEGSKA (reference sequence). The V gene lost 3 bases and the J gene lost 4 bases, with 19 bases spanning the gap. This chain's CDR3 is CSARGGSGNSNQPQHF. The CDR3 nucleotides read TGCAGTGCTAGGGGGGGCTCGGGGAATAGTAATCAGCCCCAGCATTTT.

The J gene is TRBJ1-2, the V gene TRBV7-3, with D hard to call. CDR3 length equals 13 residues. Per the germline V gene, CDR1 is SGHTA and CDR2 is FQGTGA. The V gene lost 8 bases and the J gene lost 4 bases, with 14 bases spanning the gap. CDR3 nucleotide sequence: TGTGCCAGCTCCCCGGGAGGCTCCTATGGCTACACCTTC. Its protein is CASSPGGSYGYTF.

This clonotype came up a few times. The chain links TRBV28 to TRBJ1-5; perhaps TRBD1 as D (6 bases). The germline V gene has CDR1 MDHEN and CDR2 SYDVKM. Trimming removed 6 bases at V and 0 bases at J, with 15 bases between. This CDR3 is built from 16 residues. CDR3 residues: CASSPDRGNSNQPQHF. CDR3 DNA sequence: TGTGCCAGCAGCCCCGATAGGGGGAATAGCAATCAGCCCCAGCATTTT.

This clonotype was counted a few times. The chain has TRBV28 and TRBJ2-3, with 7 positions matching TRBD1. From germline, CDR1 is MDHEN and CDR2 SYDVKM. This CDR3 is 14 amino acids long. V lost 5 bases to trimming and J lost 6 bases; unmatched junction nucleotides: 8. Written as DNA, the CDR3 is TGTGCCAGCAGTCCGCGTGCGACAGGGGATACGCAGTATTTT. Translating gives CASSPRATGDTQYF.

This clonotype was counted ten times or more. The chain couples TRBV3-1 to TRBJ2-7, with a possible D match to TRBD2 (6 bases). V gave up 0 bases and J gave up 1 base, with 13 bases separating them. The CDR3 covers 16 residues. Germline-derived CDR1 and CDR2 are LGHDT and YNNKEL (reference sequence). As DNA, the CDR3 is TGTGCCAGCAGCCAAGAGGGGCTAGCGTCATCCTACGAGCAGTACTTC. Translated, it gives CASSQEGLASSYEQYF.

The chain has TRBV20-1 and TRBJ1-4, with a weak D call TRBD1 (5 bases). V was trimmed by 5 bases and J by 8 bases, leaving 15 bases between them. Per germline, CDR1 DFQATT and CDR2 SNEGSKA (reference sequence). This CDR3 contains 13 residues. For the CDR3, the DNA is TGCAGTGCTGGAGGAGGGGCTGGGGAAAAACTGTTTTTT. Its protein is CSAGGGAGEKLFF.

This clonotype was picked up a small number of times. This chain connects TRBV5-8 to TRBJ2-1; 8 positions match TRBD1. V lost 4 bases to trimming and J lost 5 bases; unmatched junction nucleotides: 11. Germline CDR1 SGHTS, CDR2 YDEGEE. This CDR3 region has 16 residues. The CDR3 bases are TGTGCCAGCAGCAACCTCGACAGGGGTTGGCACAATGAGCAGTTCTTC. Amino acids: CASSNLDRGWHNEQFF. The full variable domain, with the rest looked up from reference TRBV5-8 and TRBJ2-1, is EAGVTQSPTHLIKTRGQQATLRCSPISGHTSVYWYQQALGLGLQFLLWYDEGEERNRGNFPPRFSGRQFPNYSSELNVNALELEDSALYLCASSNLDRGWHNEQFFGPGTRLTVL.

This clonotype has a handful of counts. The J gene is TRBJ2-3, the V gene TRBV6-1, with TRBD2 matching 12 bases. V dropped 4 bases and J dropped 5; count of bases not matched to a gene: 4. The CDR3 has 15 amino acids. The germline gives CDR1 MNHNS, CDR2 SASEGT. The CDR3 is CASSATSGGGDTQYF. The CDR3 coding sequence is TGTGCCAGCAGTGCGACTAGCGGGGGTGGAGATACGCAGTATTTT.

This chain connects TRBV28 to TRBJ1-3, with a weak D call TRBD1 (6 bases). Germline V gene data show CDR1 as MDHEN and CDR2 as SYDVKM. The CDR3 has 16 amino acids. V was trimmed by 6 bases and J by 9 bases, leaving 24 bases between them. The DNA for the CDR3 is TGTGCCAGCAGCACAGTCCTAGGGGGTAATTTGGGCACCATATATTTT. Its protein product is CASSTVLGGNLGTIYF.